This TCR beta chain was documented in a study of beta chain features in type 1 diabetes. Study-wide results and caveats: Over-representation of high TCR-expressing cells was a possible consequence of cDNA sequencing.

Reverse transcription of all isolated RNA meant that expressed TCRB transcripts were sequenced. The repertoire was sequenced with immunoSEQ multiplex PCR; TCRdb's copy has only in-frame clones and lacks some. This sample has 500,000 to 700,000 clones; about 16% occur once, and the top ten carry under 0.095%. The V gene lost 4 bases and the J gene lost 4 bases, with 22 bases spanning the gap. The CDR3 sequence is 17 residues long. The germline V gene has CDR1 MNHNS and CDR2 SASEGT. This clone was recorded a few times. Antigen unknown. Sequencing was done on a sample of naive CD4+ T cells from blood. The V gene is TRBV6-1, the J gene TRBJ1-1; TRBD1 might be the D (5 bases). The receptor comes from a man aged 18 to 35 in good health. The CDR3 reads CASSAVTDGLGGTEAFF. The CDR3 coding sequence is TGTGCCAGCAGTGCCGTGACAGATGGATTGGGAGGCACTGAAGCTTTCTTT.